Shown below are 13 T cell receptor beta chains from a single sample sequenced in a study of metastatic and nonmetastatic thyroid tumors. Thyroid surgery was preceded by no treatment in any patient. TCRdb re-called the PCR reads through MiXCR. The sample contains around 40,000 clones, approximately 15% of which appear only once. Sequenced sample: blood. All receptors derive from a female donor with papillary thyroid cancer or a benign thyroid nodule (not recorded which). Some clones in this sample may be carry-over from other donors' samples.

The V and J genes are TRBV20-1 and TRBJ2-7; 7 bases agree with TRBD2. The CDR3 is 16 amino acids. V was clipped by 2 bases and J by 7 bases; unmatched bases: 17. Per the germline V gene, CDR1 is DFQATT and CDR2 is SNEGSKA (reference sequence). The CDR3 here is CSARSMGGGRGYEQYF. The CDR3 DNA is TGCAGTGCTAGATCCATGGGGGGAGGGAGAGGCTATGAGCAGTACTTC.

The sample holds many counts of this clone. This chain links TRBV19 with TRBJ1-4, with unresolved D. V dropped 2 bases and J dropped 4 bases, with 17 bases sitting between them. In germline, CDR1 is LNHDA, CDR2 SQIVND (reference sequence). The CDR3 length is 17 residues. CDR3 sequence reads: CASSISPLPAYNEKLFF. CDR3 DNA: TGTGCCAGTAGTATATCCCCCCTCCCAGCTTATAATGAAAAACTGTTTTTT. Complete variable domain (other parts from reference TRBV19 and TRBJ1-4): DGGITQSPKYLFRKEGQNVTLSCEQNLNHDAMYWYRQDPGQGLRLIYYSQIVNDFQKGDIAEGYSVSREKKESFPLTVTSAQKNPTAFYLCASSISPLPAYNEKLFFGSGTQLSVL.

Ten or more counts support this clone. V is TRBV11-2 and J is TRBJ2-6, with D perhaps TRBD1 (6 bases). Trimming removed 2 bases from V and 2 bases from J, with 10 bases in between. This CDR3 has 16 residues. The germline gives CDR1 SGHAT, CDR2 FQNNGV. The CDR3 is CASSLQGLPGANVLTF. The CDR3 bases are TGTGCCAGCAGCTTACAGGGGCTGCCTGGGGCCAACGTCCTGACTTTC.

This clone appeared many times. This chain connects TRBV28 to TRBJ1-2, with D hard to call. V shed 4 bases and J shed 3 bases, with 9 bases lying between them. The V gene's germline CDR1 is MDHEN and CDR2 SYDVKM. The CDR3 is 13 amino acids. The CDR3 here is CASSSPWHYGYTF. The DNA for the CDR3 is TGTGCCAGCAGTTCGCCATGGCACTATGGCTACACCTTC.

This clone is medium-sized (0.01 to 0.1%). The chain combines TRBV6-1 with TRBJ2-7; 13 bases match TRBD2. The J segment lost 1 base and the V segment lost 4 bases, leaving 4 bases of the junction unmatched. This CDR3 is built from 16 residues. Germline V gene sequence: CDR1 MNHNS, CDR2 SASEGT. CDR3 DNA: TGTGCCAGCAGTGCAGGACTAGCGGGGGCTTCCTACGAGCAGTACTTC. It specifies CASSAGLAGASYEQYF.

Turning to this clone: An end of the junction does not agree with germline; a read error may underlie this. The chain is built from TRBV20-1 and TRBJ1-2; unclear D gene. This CDR3 has 13 residues. Germline loops: CDR1 DFQATT, CDR2 SNEGSKA (reference sequence). The CDR3 sequence: CSAGVGSRYGYTF. The CDR3 DNA is TGCAGTGCTGGAGTAGGGTCAAGGTATGGATACACCTTC.

Ten or more counts support this clone. The CDR3 region is CASSQETGVIYGYTF. CDR3 coding DNA: TGTGCCAGCAGCCAAGAGACAGGGGTCATCTATGGCTACACCTTC. The chain has TRBV3-1 and TRBJ1-2, with TRBD1 identical over 8 bases. CDR3 length: 15 residues. In germline, CDR1 is LGHDT, CDR2 YNNKEL (reference sequence). V shed 0 bases and J 4 bases; nucleotides not matched to a gene: 4.

V is TRBV6-1 and J is TRBJ2-2; possible D gene TRBD1, 5 bases. From germline, CDR1 is MNHNS and CDR2 SASEGT. This CDR3 is built from 13 residues. Between the trimmed V and J ends, which lost 6 bases and 6 bases, there was a span of 11 bases. CDR3 protein: CASRDNAAGELFF. Here the CDR3 DNA reads TGTGCCAGCAGGGACAACGCGGCCGGGGAGCTGTTTTTT.

As to this clone: A much larger clone differs by one base, so this may be a read error. The chain employs TRBV3-1 and TRBJ2-7; D remains unclear. V was trimmed by 8 bases and J by 4 bases, leaving 15 bases between them. The CDR3 contains 13 residues. The V gene's germline CDR1 is LGHDT and CDR2 YNNKEL (reference sequence). This CDR3 is CASPIGDGYEQYF. The CDR3 nucleotides read TGTGCCAGCCCTATCGGCGACGGGTACGAGCAGTACTTC.

The CDR3 loop reads CASSYSSGGGYGYTF. The CDR3 DNA follows: TGTGCCAGCAGTTACTCGAGTGGGGGTGGCTATGGCTACACCTTC. This chain connects TRBV6-6 to TRBJ1-2; D may be TRBD1 (5 bases). The CDR3 is 15 residues long. CDR1 and CDR2 (germline): MNHNY, SVGAGI (reference sequence). With 0 bases removed from V and 4 bases from J, the gap between germline ends came to 12 bases.

This clone was counted many times. The J gene is TRBJ1-1, the V gene TRBV2; no reliable D call. V dropped 6 bases and J dropped 0 bases, with 8 bases sitting between them. The germline gives CDR1 SNHLY, CDR2 FYNNEI. The CDR3 is 13 amino acids. CDR3 DNA sequence: TGTGCCAGCAGAGGGAATTTGAACACTGAAGCTTTCTTT. As protein: CASRGNLNTEAFF.

This clone was found a few times. The rearrangement links TRBV4-1 to TRBJ1-2, with unresolved D. This CDR3 is built from 15 residues. Between the trimmed V and J ends, which lost 1 base and 3 bases, there was a span of 12 bases. Germline V lookup: CDR1 MGHRA, CDR2 YSYEKL. CDR3 amino acids: CASSQVPGSYYGYTF. CDR3 nucleotides: TGCGCCAGCAGCCAAGTACCGGGATCTTACTATGGCTACACCTTC.

This clone was counted many times. This chain links TRBV3-1 with TRBJ1-2; D unresolved. CDR1 and CDR2 from the germline V gene are LGHDT and YNNKEL (reference sequence). V lost 4 bases, J lost 0 bases, and 6 bases lay in between. The CDR3 is 13 residues long. The CDR3: CASSPGSNYGYTF. DNA for the CDR3: TGTGCCAGCAGCCCCGGTTCTAACTATGGCTACACCTTC.